The TCR beta chain described here comes from a study of read filtering for tumor transcriptome and immune sequencing. There are 13 residues in the CDR3. Germline CDR1 reads LGHDT; CDR2 reads YNNKEL (reference sequence). V was clipped by 3 bases and J by 6 bases, with 11 bases between them. This library used roughly 430 ng RNA and molecular barcoded adaptors spanning alpha/delta and beta/gamma chains. From the reads, TCRdb called clonotypes with MiXCR, one entry per CDR3 protein. The data contain some 120,000 distinct CDR3 sequences, over 10% of them singletons. This clonotype was recorded at least ten times.

The material sequenced was a population of CD138-negative cells sorted from bone marrow. The sequence came from a donor aged 40 or over with multiple myeloma. The V gene is TRBV3-1, the J gene TRBJ1-1, with D perhaps TRBD1 (5 bases). CDR3 in DNA: TGTGCCAGCAGCCAGCTATTGGGGGCTGAAGCTTTCTTT. Translated: CASSQLLGAEAFF. The complete variable domain, with remaining parts taken from reference TRBV3-1 and TRBJ1-1, reads DTAVSQTPKYLVTQMGNDKSIKCEQNLGHDTMYWYKQDSKKFLKIMFSYNNKELIINETVPNRFSPKSPDKAHLNLHINSLELGDSAVYFCASSQLLGAEAFFGQGTRLTVV.